Below, 12 T cell receptor beta chains from the same sample are listed, as sequenced in a study of memory CD4+ T cells and cytomegalovirus serostatus (dated by TCRdb to between 2019 and 2020). Library method: the immunoSEQ multiplex PCR assay. Sourced from immuneACCESS, this table was stored by TCRdb with only in-frame sequences that have V and J called. A share of the clones is absent; for the studies checked, an unresolved V gene accounts for under half, and the remainder has no known explanation. The sample table contains 84,000 or so clones; only one count was recorded for around 80% of them. The ten largest clones represent around 0.78% of the sample. Single viable CD3+CD4+CD8-CD45RO+ cells were sorted as memory CD4+ T cells on a FACSAria II. The sequenced sample consisted of memory CD4+ T cells from blood. Receptors were obtained from an adult in good health and CMV-seronegative.

This sequence joins TRBV15 and TRBJ1-4; tentative D call: TRBD1 (5 bases). CDR3 length equals 14 residues. With 5 bases removed from V and 4 bases from J, the gap between germline ends came to 11 bases. Germline CDR1 reads LNHNV; CDR2 reads YYDKDF (reference sequence). The CDR3 region is CATSVRGVNEKLFF. CDR3 DNA sequence: TGTGCCACCAGCGTAAGAGGGGTTAATGAAAAACTGTTTTTT.

The V gene is TRBV7-9, the J gene TRBJ1-3; a weak D match, TRBD1 (6 bases). The ends were cut back, 5 bases at V and 0 bases at J, with 11 bases in the middle. Germline values: CDR1 SEHNR, CDR2 FQNEAQ (reference sequence). CDR3 length: 15 amino acids. In DNA form, the CDR3 reads TGTGCCAGCAGCAGAAGGACAGCCTCTGGAAACACCATATATTTT. This gives the protein CASSRRTASGNTIYF.

The chain employs TRBV5-6 and TRBJ2-2; TRBD1 matches at 8 bases. Germline loops: CDR1 SGHDT, CDR2 YYEEEE. After removal of 4 bases from V and 3 bases from J, the junction contained 11 bases not matched to a gene. The CDR3 runs to 17 residues. CDR3 bases: TGTGCCAGCAGCCCTCCAGGGGGCCCAGGTTACACCGGGGAGCTGTTTTTT. Its translation: CASSPPGGPGYTGELFF.

This clone was seen a handful of times. V is TRBV2 and J is TRBJ1-2, with a possible D match to TRBD1 (5 bases). CDR1 and CDR2 from the germline V gene are SNHLY and FYNNEI. V was shortened by 6 bases and J by 6 bases, with 17 bases between the two germline ends. CDR3 length: 14 residues. CDR3 sequence: CASRKQIGHDGYTF. The CDR3 nucleotides are TGTGCCAGCAGGAAGCAGATCGGACACGATGGCTACACCTTC.

This clone was counted once. V is TRBV11-1 and J is TRBJ2-7, with TRBD1 matching over 9 bases. Trimming cost V 5 bases and J 2 bases; bases outside gene matches: 7. Per the germline V gene, CDR1 is SGHAT and CDR2 is FQDESV (reference sequence). The CDR3 contains 15 residues. CDR3 in amino acids: CASSPGTGTTYEQYF. The CDR3 DNA sequence: TGTGCCAGCAGCCCCGGGACAGGGACTACCTACGAGCAGTACTTC. The full variable domain, completed using reference TRBV11-1 and TRBJ2-7, is EAEVAQSPRYKITEKSQAVAFWCDPISGHATLYWYRQILGQGPELLVQFQDESVVDDSQLPKDRFSAERLKGVDSTLKIQPAELGDSAMYLCASSPGTGTTYEQYFGPGTRLTVT.

This clone is medium-sized within its sample. The rearrangement joins TRBV6-6 to TRBJ1-6; D is possibly TRBD1 (6 bases). CDR1 is MNHNY and CDR2 is SVGAGI in the germline V gene (reference sequence). This CDR3 comprises 16 residues. V gave up 5 bases and J gave up 7 bases, with 18 bases separating them. The CDR3: CASSGPGQISNSPLHF. CDR3 DNA sequence: TGTGCCAGCAGTGGACCTGGACAGATTTCGAATTCACCCCTCCACTTT.

The chain uses TRBV7-3 and TRBJ2-3; a possible D gene is TRBD2 (5 bases). Trimming took 3 bases from V and 6 from J, leaving 10 bases between them. Germline V gene data show CDR1 as SGHTA and CDR2 as FQGTGA. The CDR3 has 13 residues. CDR3 sequence reads: CASSLDLYDTQYF. For the CDR3, the DNA is TGTGCCAGCAGCTTGGACTTATATGATACGCAGTATTTT.

This chain joins TRBV30 and TRBJ1-5; no definite D call. V lost 2 bases to trimming and J lost 3 bases, with 8 bases between them. There are 13 residues in the CDR3. Germline assignment: CDR1 GTSNPN and CDR2 SVGIG (reference sequence). The CDR3 DNA sequence: TGTGCCTGGAGTCACGACCTCAATCAGCCCCAGCATTTT. This translates into CAWSHDLNQPQHF.

This clone was recorded once. The gene calls are TRBV10-2 and TRBJ1-2, with a tentative D call TRBD1 (6 bases). Germline-derived CDR1 and CDR2 are WSHSY and SAAADI. Deletions cut 6 bases from V and 2 bases from J, with 10 bases between. CDR3 length: 13 residues. As DNA, the CDR3 is TGCGCCAGCAGGGACAGAGGCAACTATGGCTACACCTTC. Translation gives CASRDRGNYGYTF.

The chain combines TRBV5-5 with TRBJ2-5, with 8 positions matching TRBD2. The CDR3 sequence is 15 residues long. Germline CDR1 is SGHKS and CDR2 is YYEKEE (reference sequence). Trimming at V came to 4 bases and at J to 5 bases, leaving 10 bases not matched to a gene. The CDR3 sequence: CASSVQRGKTETQYF. The CDR3 DNA follows: TGTGCCAGCAGCGTCCAGCGGGGGAAAACGGAGACCCAGTACTTC.

This chain joins TRBV4-1 and TRBJ2-5; D is undetermined. Trimming pared 0 bases from V and 5 bases from J, leaving 16 bases between. The germline CDR1 and CDR2 sequences are MGHRA and YSYEKL. The CDR3 spans 16 residues. The CDR3 nucleotides are TGCGCCAGCAGCCAAGATAGTGTAGGCAGGTTGGAGACCCAGTACTTC. Amino acid sequence: CASSQDSVGRLETQYF.

The count of this clone is one. The rearrangement joins TRBV2 to TRBJ1-5, with 7 bases fitting TRBD1. Germline V CDR1 and CDR2: SNHLY, FYNNEI. CDR3 size: 15 residues. V was pared by 5 bases and J by 2 bases, with 6 bases of the junction left unmatched. CDR3 protein: CASSYGTVGNQPQHF. In DNA, the CDR3 is TGTGCCAGCAGTTACGGGACAGTCGGCAATCAGCCCCAGCATTTT.